Each of the 21 T cell receptor beta chains below was sequenced from the same sample in a study of human T cells and chemical hapten exposure. Time point indicated: patch test 1, 2 weeks after DPC sensitization. Treatment of the sample: therapeutic diphenylcyclopropenone sensitization with weekly scalp DPC. Each CDR3 protein gets one entry after TCRdb re-called the RACE reads with MiXCR. The top ten hold more than 10% of the sample, which has around 52,000 distinct CDR3 sequences, about 9% seen once. The sequenced sample was whole blood, obtained in connection with sensitization to the hapten diphenylcyclopropenone (DPC). These receptors originate from a woman between 40 and 50 years old with alopecia areata. Some clones in this sample may be carry-over from other donors' samples.

This clonotype showed up many times. V usage is TRBV6-5 and J usage is TRBJ1-1; possibly TRBD1 for D (5 bases). The CDR3 covers 13 residues. The germline V gene encodes CDR1 MNHEY and CDR2 SVGAGI. V dropped 2 bases and J dropped 4 bases, with 8 bases sitting between them. In DNA, the CDR3 is TGTGCCAGCAGTTACGACAGAGGCACTGAAGCTTTCTTT. Translation: CASSYDRGTEAFF.

This clonotype was counted many times. The chain combines TRBV6-1 with TRBJ2-7; TRBD1 or TRBD2 may be the D gene (5 bases each). The CDR3 contains 15 residues. Germline CDR1 and CDR2: MNHNS and SASEGT. Trimming removed 4 bases at V and 4 bases at J, with 17 bases between. CDR3 nucleotide sequence: TGTGCCAGCAGTGTGTCCGGGGCTCGTGGGTACGAGCAGTACTTC. Translated, it gives CASSVSGARGYEQYF.

This clonotype has at least ten counts. The genes are TRBV4-3 and TRBJ2-5; D uncertain. V was clipped by 5 bases and J by 0 bases, with 7 bases between them. There are 13 residues in the CDR3. Germline assignment: CDR1 LGHNA and CDR2 YSLEER. The CDR3 nucleotides read TGCGCCAGCAGCACGTCATACCAAGAGACCCAGTACTTC. Translation: CASSTSYQETQYF.

This clonotype was counted only a few times. The V gene is TRBV5-4, the J gene TRBJ2-6, with D possibly being TRBD1 or TRBD2 (5 bases each). Germline V CDR1 and CDR2: SGHNT, YYREEE (reference sequence). The ends were cut back, 1 base at V and 2 bases at J, with 7 bases in the middle. This CDR3 is 15 amino acids long. As DNA, the CDR3 is TGTGCCAGCAGCTTGCAGGGAGCTGGGGCCAACGTCCTGACTTTC. Protein sequence: CASSLQGAGANVLTF. Full variable domain (rest looked up from reference TRBV5-4 and TRBJ2-6): ETGVTQSPTHLIKTRGQQVTLRCSSQSGHNTVSWYQQALGQGPQFIFQYYREEENGRGNFPPRFSGLQFPNYSSELNVNALELDDSALYLCASSLQGAGANVLTFGAGSRLTVL.

A word on this clonotype: A read error may explain this, as a much larger clone is one base away. This chain links TRBV6-5 with TRBJ2-7; D may be TRBD2 (5 bases). The CDR3 extends over 12 amino acids. The germline gives CDR1 MNHEY, CDR2 SVGAGI. The ends were cut back, 5 bases at V and 2 bases at J, with 7 bases in the middle. In nucleotides, the CDR3 is TGTGCCAGCAGTGACGGGGCCTACGAGCAGTACTTC. Amino acid sequence: CASSDGAYEQYF.

V gene TRBV7-9 combines with J gene TRBJ1-5; weak D call: TRBD1 (5 bases). Trimming cost V 2 bases and J 7 bases, with 12 bases left between them. CDR1 and CDR2 (germline): SEHNR, FQNEAQ (reference sequence). The CDR3 has 14 residues. For the CDR3, the DNA is TGTGCCAGCAGCTTATCTACTGGGGACCAGCCCCAGCATTTT. Translation gives CASSLSTGDQPQHF. The whole variable domain, remainder taken from reference TRBV7-9 and TRBJ1-5, is DTGVSQNPRHKITKRGQNVTFRCDPISEHNRLYWYRQTLGQGPEFLTYFQNEAQLEKSRLLSDRFSAERPKGSFSTLEIQRTEQGDSAMYLCASSLSTGDQPQHFGDGTRLSIL.

In its sample, this clonotype is medium-sized. The rearrangement links TRBV7-2 to TRBJ2-3, with 12 nucleotides matching TRBD2. From germline, CDR1 is SGHTA and CDR2 FQGNSA. This CDR3 has 18 residues. With V trimmed by 1 base and J by 1 base, 6 bases remained unmatched. This CDR3 reads CASSLVASGGEGTDTQYF. In DNA, the CDR3 is TGTGCCAGCAGCTTAGTAGCTAGCGGGGGGGAGGGCACAGATACGCAGTATTTT.

This clonotype was counted many times. V usage is TRBV20-1 and J usage is TRBJ2-1, with D tentatively TRBD1 (6 bases). The CDR3 consists of 15 residues. The ends were cut back, 1 base at V and 7 bases at J, with 17 bases in the middle. CDR1 and CDR2 from the germline V gene are DFQATT and SNEGSKA (reference sequence). The CDR3 DNA sequence: TGCAGTGCTAGAGGGGGCAGGGGTGTGTTGAATGAGCAGTTCTTC. Translated, it gives CSARGGRGVLNEQFF.

The chain is built from TRBV25-1 and TRBJ2-2; no definite D call. Trimming removed 7 bases from V and 3 bases from J, with 9 bases in between. Germline V gene sequence: CDR1 MGHDK, CDR2 SYGVNS. The CDR3 is made up of 13 amino acids. The CDR3 loop is CASIGPYTGELFF. The DNA for the CDR3 is TGTGCCAGCATTGGACCTTACACCGGGGAGCTGTTTTTT.

This clonotype was seen at least ten times. Here the CDR3 DNA reads TGTGCCAGCAGAGTTATAGGGACAGCCTACGAGCAGTACTTC. This codes for CASRVIGTAYEQYF. The chain carries TRBV6-2 or TRBV6-3 and TRBJ2-7, with 7 bases that match TRBD1. The CDR3 spans 14 residues. With 6 bases clipped from V and 2 bases from J, the junction kept 7 bases outside the gene matches. Germline-derived CDR1 and CDR2 are MNHEY and SVGEGT.

This clonotype was counted at least ten times. The genes are TRBV20-1 and TRBJ1-1; D remains ambiguous. This CDR3 comprises 12 residues. Germline CDR1 and CDR2: DFQATT and SNEGSKA (reference sequence). The V gene lost 7 bases and the J gene lost 1 base, with 10 bases spanning the gap. The CDR3: CSVTSGNTEAFF. For the CDR3, the DNA is TGCAGTGTTACATCGGGGAACACTGAAGCTTTCTTT.

There are many counts of this clonotype. The chain has TRBV12-3 or TRBV12-4 and TRBJ1-5; D ambiguous. V lost 0 bases, J lost 9 bases, and 12 bases lay in between. The CDR3 runs to 14 residues. The CDR3 sequence is CASSLAYNYRPQHF. The CDR3 bases are TGTGCCAGCAGTTTAGCCTATAACTATCGGCCCCAGCATTTT.

This clonotype was detected many times. The chain uses TRBV4-2 and TRBJ2-6; the match to TRBD2 covers 8 bases. Trimming cost V 8 bases and J 2 bases; bases outside gene matches: 14. The CDR3 has 18 residues. The germline gives CDR1 LGHNA, CDR2 YNFKEQ. Here the CDR3 DNA reads TGTGCCAGCCGGCCCTCGACCGCGGGAGGCCCTGGGGCCAACGTCCTGACTTTC. Translation gives CASRPSTAGGPGANVLTF.

This clonotype occurred a few times. V usage is TRBV7-9 and J usage is TRBJ2-5, with D perhaps given as TRBD1 or TRBD2 (7 bases each). This CDR3 has 15 amino acids. The germline CDR1 and CDR2 sequences are SEHNR and FQNEAQ (reference sequence). The V and J ends lost 7 bases and 4 bases respectively, with 19 bases between them. CDR3 region: CASTPGRGQTETQYF. The CDR3 DNA sequence: TGTGCCAGCACCCCGGGGAGGGGGCAGACAGAGACCCAGTACTTC. Drawing the rest from reference TRBV7-9 and TRBJ2-5, the complete variable domain is DTGVSQNPRHKITKRGQNVTFRCDPISEHNRLYWYRQTLGQGPEFLTYFQNEAQLEKSRLLSDRFSAERPKGSFSTLEIQRTEQGDSAMYLCASTPGRGQTETQYFGPGTRLLVL.

DNA of the CDR3: TGTGCCAGCAGCGCGAGAGGCGGCGGTAATTCACCCCTCCACTTT. This codes for CASSARGGGNSPLHF. This rearrangement joins TRBV9 to TRBJ1-6; D is uncertain. V was clipped by 3 bases and J by 6 bases, with 13 bases between them. The CDR3 is 15 residues long. Germline loops: CDR1 SGDLS, CDR2 YYNGEE.

This clonotype came up many times. This chain links TRBV20-1 with TRBJ1-4; the D gene is possibly TRBD1 (6 bases). The CDR3 has 14 residues. V lost 5 bases and J 0 bases, leaving 10 bases between the germline ends. CDR1 and CDR2 from the germline V gene are DFQATT and SNEGSKA (reference sequence). CDR3: CSAQGPATNEKLFF. In DNA form, the CDR3 reads TGCAGTGCTCAGGGGCCTGCAACTAATGAAAAACTGTTTTTT.

This clonotype was counted at least ten times. The V gene is TRBV7-2, the J gene TRBJ1-6, with 8 bases that match TRBD1. The germline V gene encodes CDR1 SGHTA and CDR2 FQGNSA. This CDR3 has 19 amino acids. Trimming at V came to 4 bases and at J to 2 bases, leaving 13 bases not matched to a gene. CDR3 sequence (DNA): TGTGCCAGCAGCTCCCTCCGGGACAGGTCGGACGCCTATAATTCACCCCTCCACTTT. This gives the protein CASSSLRDRSDAYNSPLHF.

In its sample, this clonotype was seen many times. The CDR3 DNA reads TGTGCCAGCAGTGAAGTGTCTCTAAGTATTATTAGTAGTGAAGATGGCTACACCTTC. Amino acid sequence: CASSEVSLSIISSEDGYTF. The rearrangement joins TRBV2 to TRBJ1-2; D ambiguous. The CDR3 sequence is 19 residues long. Germline V CDR1 and CDR2: SNHLY, FYNNEI. Trimming stripped 1 base from V and 6 bases from J, with 27 bases between.

This clonotype was observed at least ten times. The chain combines TRBV20-1 with TRBJ2-1; 9 positions agree with TRBD2. CDR1 and CDR2 (germline): DFQATT, SNEGSKA (reference sequence). This CDR3 spans 17 amino acids. V lost 0 bases and J lost 5; bases outside the gene matches: 11. The CDR3 sequence is CSARESRASGVHNEQFF. The CDR3 DNA follows: TGCAGTGCTAGAGAAAGCCGGGCTAGCGGGGTACACAATGAGCAGTTCTTC.

This clonotype has only a few counts. The chain carries TRBV5-1 and TRBJ1-2; 7 nucleotides line up with TRBD1. This CDR3 comprises 14 residues. Germline CDR1 SGHRS, CDR2 YFSETQ. V lost 6 bases to trimming and J lost 5 bases; unmatched junction nucleotides: 10. The CDR3 bases are TGCGCCAGCATGGCCGTGACAGGGTATTATGGCTACACCTTC. The encoded protein is CASMAVTGYYGYTF.

At least ten counts were recorded for this clonotype. This chain uses TRBV19 with TRBJ2-6; D is uncertain. Germline loops: CDR1 LNHDA, CDR2 SQIVND (reference sequence). CDR3 length: 16 residues. The V and J ends lost 7 bases and 1 base respectively, with 14 bases between them. This chain's CDR3 is CASIAHIGSGANVLTF. The CDR3 coding sequence is TGTGCCAGTATTGCACACATAGGTTCTGGGGCCAACGTCCTGACTTTC.